This T cell receptor (beta chain) was captured by sequencing in a study of immune evolution from preneoplasia to lung adenocarcinoma (dated by TCRdb to about 2021). Some background on the complete study: HLA loss of heterozygosity was observed in around 7%, 15% and 35% of AIS, MIA and ADC lesions, respectively, and was not observed in any AAH lesions. The study used immune gene expression, TCR sequencing and multiplex immunofluorescence to profile the immune contexture of lung adenocarcinoma precursors and invasive adenocarcinoma. Resected precursor lesions (AAH, AIS, MIA) and invasive adenocarcinomas were compared with paired morphologically normal lung tissue. Sample size was determined by specimen availability and not by a prior power calculation. The immune data were integrated with whole exome sequencing and methylation data from the same cohort of nodules. A total of approximately 48 patients with pulmonary nodules who underwent surgical resection were included in the overall cohort. The TCR sequencing data were obtained from 51 patients. According to the study, about 100 samples were used for TCR sequencing. POLYSOLVER was used to infer class I HLA alleles from exome data, and LOHHLA was used to detect allele-specific HLA loss.

The immunoSEQ hsTCRbeta Kit was used to sequence TCR beta CDR3 regions from DNA. Concerning the study's data processing: The ImmunoSEQ Analyzer was used to analyse the TCR sequencing data. T cell clonality was defined as 1 minus Pielou's evenness computed on productive rearrangements. T cell diversity was measured with the inverse Simpson index on productive templates. T cell density was expressed as TCR beta template counts normalized to usable DNA, with usable DNA estimated by amplifying and sequencing housekeeping genes. Two-sided Kruskal-Wallis tests were used to compare TCR metrics across histologic stages. TCRdb obtained this table from immuneACCESS and retained in-frame rearrangements with V and J assigned. These tables miss some clones; where compared with another copy, unresolved V genes account for less than half of the shortfall, and the remainder is unexplained. V, J and clone size derive from that table, while D and trimming were established from the DNA sequence. Present in this sample are 9,500 to 15,000 clones, over 75% of which were seen just once. Clones ranked in the top ten supply under 4% of the sample.

Study-level results and caveats: The highest top T cell clone frequencies were observed in normal lung, and a progressive decrease in top T cell clone frequencies appeared to occur from AAH through AIS, MIA and invasive adenocarcinoma. T cell clonality was highest in KRAS-mutant nodules compared with EGFR-mutant or double wild-type lesions. Normal lung showed the highest clonality, whereas later-stage lesions appeared to have higher T cell density and diversity but lower clonality. Because all patients came from Japan and China, whether the findings apply to Western populations was uncertain. The findings rested on association rather than direct causation, and larger cohorts with long-term follow-up and longitudinal biopsies were considered necessary.

A note on this clone: There is no known antigen for this receptor. Base qualities are not at hand, and no much larger clone is one base apart.

Patients underwent resection in Japan or China between about 2013 and 2017. Histologic diagnosis of each case was confirmed independently by two lung cancer pathologists on H&E slides. Macro-dissection after pathologic assessment enriched premalignant or tumor cells for nucleic acid extraction. DNA was isolated from FFPE tissue using the AllPrep DNA/RNA FFPE Kit. The material sequenced was FFPE tissue from an adenomatous hyperplasia lung lesion. The intended sense of this specimen's cell subset or site label: atypical adenomatous hyperplasia (AAH), lung preneoplasia. The receptor comes from a person over 45 with lung adenocarcinoma.

The DNA sequence follows: TGTGCCAGCAGCCCTGGACAGGGCGGCACAGATACGCAGTATTTT. Translated, it gives CASSPGQGGTDTQYF. This chain joins TRBV7-3 to TRBJ2-3, with TRBD1 identical over 8 junction bases. The CDR3 starts with the cysteine, ends with the phenylalanine, and has 15 residues. Only the CDR3 portion is preserved as DNA: 45 bases, with reading frame beginning at the first base. In the germline V gene, CDR1 corresponds to SGHTA and CDR2 to FQGTGA. V trim: 5 bases; J trim: 1 base; unmatched bases: 5.